This T cell receptor (beta chain) originates from a study of CD8 T cells in Susac syndrome. Negative isolation was applied to CD8+ and CD4+ T cells, and FACS enrichment was applied to TEMRA cells. Germline lookup yields CDR1 DFQATT and CDR2 SNEGSKA (reference sequence). The CDR3 runs 13 residues. V shed 4 bases and J shed 7 bases, with 16 bases lying between them. Random-hexamer reverse transcription was applied to about 0.5 to 1 ug RNA. With immunoSEQ multiplex PCR, TCR beta CDR3 was amplified across 54 Vbeta and 13 Jbeta. TCRdb re-analysed the immunoSEQ multiplex PCR reads in MiXCR, keeping a single row per CDR3 protein. The repertoire holds roughly 100,000 distinct CDR3 sequences, around 94% seen once, with 0.3% to 0.35% in the top ten.

The TCR originated in a human donor with Susac syndrome. Sequenced sample: CD4+ T cells from PBMCs. The gene calls are TRBV20-1 and TRBJ1-1, with D unresolved. In DNA, the CDR3 is TGCAGTGCTAAGCGGACGGCTGGGCGTGAAGCTTTCTTT. Encoded protein: CSAKRTAGREAFF.